By share of the sample, the clone carrying this TCR beta chain is large. The study tagged each TCR cDNA molecule with a unique molecular identifier. A single record per CDR3 protein comes from TCRdb applying MiXCR to the 5' RACE reads. There are 1,500 to 2,000 distinct CDR3 sequences in the sample; less than 15% occur only once, and approximately 17% lies in the top ten. Time point denoted: sample taken at primary tumor resection. A total of fewer than 80 untreated early-stage non-small cell lung cancer patients served as donors. Frozen PBMC, nontumor lung or tumor provided whole RNA, which was sequenced unsorted. J gave up 0 bases and V 2 bases, and 6 bases lay outside the gene matches. This CDR3 is 17 amino acids long. CDR1 and CDR2 from the germline V gene are KGHDR and SFDVKD. The record originates from a study of spatial heterogeneity in lung cancer.

The sequencing here drew on normal lung tissue next to the tumor, taken at surgery. This sequence joins TRBV24-1 and TRBJ2-1, with TRBD1 identical over 7 bases. This clonotype originated in a male donor with early-stage non-small cell lung cancer. The CDR3 protein is CATSDWNDRVSYNEQFF. CDR3 bases: TGTGCCACCAGTGATTGGAACGACAGGGTCTCCTACAATGAGCAGTTCTTC.